This TCR beta chain was recorded in a study of blood T cell repertoires in COVID-19. Across the whole study: Some COVID-19 samples were acute and others convalescent; all came from the United States, Italy and Spain. In each case, the material was cDNA or gDNA derived from T cells, B-cell-depleted T cells, or PBMCs.

The Seattle patients, enrolled during active infection, were followed longitudinally. The germline V and J ends were trimmed by 1 base and 2 bases, with 9 bases remaining between them. The length of the CDR3 is 15 residues. Germline values: CDR1 SNHLY, CDR2 FYNNEI. Here immunoSEQ multiplex PCR was the method, and the copy in TCRdb shows in-frame clones only, minus some. The sample gives roughly 380,000 clones, approximately 90% of which show up once; 1.5% to 1.7% is in the top ten. Input material: peripheral blood. The V gene is TRBV2, the J gene TRBJ2-1; maybe TRBD2 (5 bases). The receptor's source is a middle-aged woman with COVID-19, enrolled during active disease. In nucleotides, the CDR3 is TGTGCCAGCAGTGAAGGACTAACCACCTACAATGAGCAGTTCTTC. Its protein product is CASSEGLTTYNEQFF.